Listed here are 11 T cell receptor beta chains from one sample, sequenced in a study of beta chain features in type 1 diabetes. Since all of the isolated RNA was reverse transcribed, expressed TCRB transcripts were what got sequenced. Clones were read by immunoSEQ multiplex PCR, and TCRdb kept only the in-frame ones, dropping some. The data show a few hundred thousand clones, with approximately 28% seen just once and 0.05% to 0.065% held by the top ten. Sequences were obtained from naive CD4+ T cells from blood. These receptors were taken from a man aged 18 to 29 in good health.

This clone turned up a few times. This chain uses TRBV6-5 with TRBJ2-7; D is ambiguous. This CDR3 has 11 residues. Germline V gene sequence: CDR1 MNHEY, CDR2 SVGAGI. V was trimmed by 7 bases and J by 2 bases, leaving 6 bases between them. Written as DNA, the CDR3 is TGTGCCAGCACAGATACCTACGAGCAGTACTTC. Its protein product is CASTDTYEQYF.

The chain recombines TRBV5-1 with TRBJ2-6; the D is unclear. Per germline, CDR1 SGHRS and CDR2 YFSETQ. Trimming pared 0 bases from V and 4 bases from J, leaving 8 bases between. The CDR3 sequence is 15 residues long. CDR3 sequence: CASSLEVAGANVLTF. CDR3 in DNA: TGCGCCAGCAGCTTGGAAGTAGCAGGGGCCAACGTCCTGACTTTC.

In this sample, this clone turned up a few times. This chain links TRBV30 with TRBJ2-1; 10 nucleotides line up with TRBD2. With 3 bases clipped from V and 5 bases from J, the junction kept 7 bases outside the gene matches. The CDR3 has 15 amino acids. CDR1 is GTSNPN and CDR2 is SVGIG in the germline V gene (reference sequence). CDR3 bases: TGTGCCTGGAGCGTACTAGCGGGATCCGACAATGAGCAGTTCTTC. Translating gives CAWSVLAGSDNEQFF.

This clone was seen only a few times. V is TRBV21-1 and J is TRBJ2-3; TRBD1, as called in the table, went unchecked against the DNA. TRBV21-1 is a pseudogene. This CDR3 contains 12 residues. CDR3 sequence reads: CASSKVPGTQYF. The CDR3 nucleotides read TGTGCCAGCAGCAAAGTTCCAGGCACGCAGTATTTT.

This clone has only a few counts. This sequence joins TRBV5-1 and TRBJ2-5; 10 bases agree with TRBD2. CDR3 length equals 16 residues. Germline CDR1 is SGHRS and CDR2 is YFSETQ. Losses at the gene ends were 0 bases for V and 4 bases for J; bases not matched to a gene: 6. The CDR3 DNA is TGCGCCAGCAGCTTGGATCCTAGCGGGAGTTTAGAGACCCAGTACTTC. It yields the protein CASSLDPSGSLETQYF.

This clone was observed a few times. The DNA for the CDR3 is TGTGCCTGGAGTGGGCCGGCCGGGCCCCAGCATTTT. Translated: CAWSGPAGPQHF. The chain links TRBV30 to TRBJ1-5, with D uncertain. CDR1 GTSNPN and CDR2 SVGIG come from the germline V gene (reference sequence). The germline V and J ends were trimmed by 1 base and 9 bases, with 10 bases remaining between them. The length of the CDR3 is 12 residues.

This sequence joins TRBV10-3 and TRBJ1-2, with 10 bases lining up with TRBD1. The CDR3 sequence is 15 residues long. CDR1 is ENHRY and CDR2 is SYGVKD in the germline V gene. Germline trimming cut 3 bases from V and 2 bases from J; bases unmatched to any gene: 3. The CDR3 coding sequence is TGTGCCATCAGTGATCCGGGACAGGGGAACTATGGCTACACCTTC. This sequence encodes CAISDPGQGNYGYTF.

This chain links TRBV19 with TRBJ2-1, with 8 bases fitting TRBD2. The germline V gene has CDR1 LNHDA and CDR2 SQIVND (reference sequence). V was clipped by 8 bases and J by 11 bases; unmatched bases: 11. The CDR3 extends over 13 amino acids. The CDR3 nucleotides read TGTGCCAGTTCTCTCGGGGGGGCCGGGCAGCAGTTCTTC. Protein sequence: CASSLGGAGQQFF.

Of note for this clone: One junction end does not reproduce the germline sequence, and a read error may be involved. The gene calls are TRBV7-9 and TRBJ2-3; no definite D call. CDR1 and CDR2 from the germline V gene are SEHNR and FQNEAQ (reference sequence). The CDR3 sequence is 12 residues long. The CDR3 region has the DNA TGCGCCAGCAGCCAAGACCGAAATACGCAGTATTTT. This translates into CASSQDRNTQYF.

This chain connects TRBV5-1 to TRBJ2-1; possibly TRBD1 or TRBD2 for D (6 bases each). The V gene's germline CDR1 is SGHRS and CDR2 YFSETQ. The CDR3 totals 14 residues. V lost 9 bases and J 0 bases, leaving 13 bases between the germline ends. The CDR3, as DNA: TGCGCCACCTCGGGGGCTGGCTCCTACAATGAGCAGTTCTTC. Protein product: CATSGAGSYNEQFF.

This clone was counted only a few times. The chain is built from TRBV28 and TRBJ2-4, with TRBD2 identical over 7 bases. The germline CDR1 and CDR2 sequences are MDHEN and SYDVKM. CDR3 length: 17 amino acids. With 6 bases clipped from V and 8 bases from J, the junction kept 19 bases outside the gene matches. CDR3 sequence: CASSTRHGGRLPDIQYF. For the CDR3, the DNA is TGTGCCAGCAGCACCCGACACGGCGGGAGACTCCCGGACATTCAGTACTTC.